In its sample, the clone carrying this T cell receptor (beta chain) was seen many times. Its specificity is not known. Germline values: CDR1 MGHRA, CDR2 YSYEKL. V was pared by 0 bases and J by 2 bases, with 8 bases of the junction left unmatched. The CDR3 has 18 amino acids. From the 5' RACE reads, TCRdb called clonotypes with MiXCR, one entry per CDR3 protein. There are over 30,000 distinct CDR3 sequences in the sample; roughly 24% occur only once, and around 3.5% lies in the top ten. The study's findings and limits: The larger cohort examined one V-J beta rearrangement, not whole repertoires. Tumor-infiltrating Treg TCR alpha and beta sequences overlapped most with tumor naive CD4+ T cells, then blood naive.

The sequenced sample consisted of naive CD4+ T cells sorted from a lymph node. Subset described: naive CD4+ T cells, CD4+CD45RA+CD25-. The rearrangement uses TRBV4-1 and TRBJ2-3; 10 bases fit TRBD2. This sequence originates from a female donor with breast cancer. For the CDR3, the DNA is TGCGCCAGCAGCCAAGACCTAGCGGGAGTTTCGGTCACAGATACGCAGTATTTT. Translation gives CASSQDLAGVSVTDTQYF.